This TCR beta chain originates from a study of blood T cell repertoires in COVID-19. Across the whole study: Spain, Italy and the United States supplied samples that represented acute and convalescent COVID-19.

From germline, CDR1 is LNHDA and CDR2 SQIVND (reference sequence). The CDR3 length is 16 residues. The V end lost 6 bases, the J end lost 2 bases, and 19 bases lay between the germline ends. Original data processing: It was from reference gene primer amplification that nucleated cell counts were estimated. Clones were sequenced by immunoSEQ multiplex PCR, and TCRdb holds only the in-frame ones, with some missing. Clone size and the V and J calls come from that table; the DNA yielded D and trimming. The sample includes about 98,000 clones, roughly 86% of them seen just once. The chain carries TRBV19 and TRBJ1-1; weak D call: TRBD1 (5 bases). Material: peripheral blood. This receptor was taken from a man aged 45-65 years with active or convalescent COVID-19. CDR3 coding DNA: TGTGCCAGTAGCACCCTGGCTTCGGGACTAAACACTGAAGCTTTCTTT. This gives the protein CASSTLASGLNTEAFF.